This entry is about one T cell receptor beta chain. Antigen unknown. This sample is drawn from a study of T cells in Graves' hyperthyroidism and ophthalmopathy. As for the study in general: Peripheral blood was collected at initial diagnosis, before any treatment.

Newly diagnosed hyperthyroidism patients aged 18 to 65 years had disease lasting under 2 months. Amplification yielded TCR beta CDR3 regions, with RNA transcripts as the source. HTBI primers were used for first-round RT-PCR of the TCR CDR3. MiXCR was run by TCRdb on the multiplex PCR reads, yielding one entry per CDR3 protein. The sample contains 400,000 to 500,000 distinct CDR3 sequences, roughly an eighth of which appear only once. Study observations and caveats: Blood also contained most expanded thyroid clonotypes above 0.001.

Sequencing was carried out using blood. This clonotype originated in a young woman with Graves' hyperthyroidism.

The CDR3 coding sequence is TGTGCCAGCAGCTTAGGGTACGGGGCCTACGAGCAGTACTTC. This translates into CASSLGYGAYEQYF. The chain employs TRBV5-6 and TRBJ2-7; possible D gene TRBD2, 5 bases. V was trimmed by 2 bases and J by 2 bases, leaving 11 bases between them. CDR1 and CDR2 from the germline V gene are SGHDT and YYEEEE. The CDR3 totals 14 residues.